The rows below give T cell receptor beta chains drawn from one sample of a study of blood T cell repertoires in COVID-19. Sequencing used immunoSEQ multiplex PCR; TCRdb keeps in-frame clones, though not all of them. The sample holds some 200,000 clones, 80% to 85% seen once. The sample consisted of peripheral blood. Source of these receptors: a woman aged 60-75 years with acute or convalescent COVID-19. CDR3s include the opening cysteine and the closing phenylalanine or tryptophan. The order of the fields is V gene, J gene, D gene, clone size, CDR3 DNA, CDR3 protein. A D gene is named only where the DNA matches it firmly. Size is stated for part of the rows, as once, few or many counts, or as a class when the clone is expanded.

>TRBV19|TRBJ2-2|-|-
TGTGCCAGTAGTATCTTACAGGCTACCGGGGAGCTGTTTTTT
CASSILQATGELFF
>TRBV10-3|TRBJ2-1|TRBD2|-
TGTGCCATCAGTGACGGCGGGGGGGTCTCCTACAATGAGCAGTTCTTC
CAISDGGGVSYNEQFF
>TRBV7-3|TRBJ2-1|-|-
TGTGCCAGCAGCTTAATTGCGGGGGCTTACAATGAGCAGTTCTTC
CASSLIAGAYNEQFF
>TRBV30|TRBJ2-2|TRBD2|-
TGTGCCTGGAGGAAGGGACTAGTCCCCGGGGAGCTGTTTTTT
CAWRKGLVPGELFF
>TRBV7-8|TRBJ2-7|TRBD2|-
TGTGCCAGCAGCCGGACTAGCGGCTACGAGCAGTACTTC
CASSRTSGYEQYF
>TRBV10-3|TRBJ1-6|-|-
TGTGCCATCAGCCAAAGGGGCTCCAATTCACCCCTCCACTTT
CAISQRGSNSPLHF
>TRBV2|TRBJ1-1|TRBD1|-
TGTGCCAGCAGGGCTGACAGGGGCACCACTGAAGCTTTCTTT
CASRADRGTTEAFF
>TRBV6-5|TRBJ1-2|TRBD1|once
TGTGCCAGCACCCTGGATAGACAGGGTGCGGGCTACACCTTC
CASTLDRQGAGYTF
>TRBV9|TRBJ1-5|-|-
TGTGCCAGCAGCCCAAGTCCGAGGAACCAGCCCCAGCATTTT
CASSPSPRNQPQHF
>TRBV7-9|TRBJ2-2|TRBD2|-
TGTGCCAGCAGCCACTCTGGCGGGGGGGCCCCCGGGGAGCTGTTTTTT
CASSHSGGGAPGELFF
>TRBV7-2|TRBJ2-7|-|-
TGTGCCAGCAGCTCCACTTCTCCCGGCTACGAGCAGTACTTC
CASSSTSPGYEQYF
>TRBV5-3|TRBJ1-6|-|-
TGTGCCAGAAGCTTGGACAGCTATAATTCACCCCTCCACTTT
CARSLDSYNSPLHF
>TRBV5-6|TRBJ2-2|-|once
TGTGCCTCGGGACTTTTGAACACCGGGGAGCTGTTTTTT
CASGLLNTGELFF
>TRBV5-6|TRBJ2-7|-|-
TGTGCCAGCACTTCTAGGCAGTACAGGCCCTACGAGCAGTACTTC
CASTSRQYRPYEQYF
>TRBV5-6|TRBJ1-4|TRBD1|-
TGTGCCAGCAGCTTGGATGTGGGGGGGACAGGAAAACTGTTTTTT
CASSLDVGGTGKLFF
>TRBV28|TRBJ1-2|TRBD1|few
TGTGCCACAGGAGATCCGGGACAGGCCGTAATTCGAGGCTACACCTTC
CATGDPGQAVIRGYTF
>TRBV6-6|TRBJ1-2|TRBD1|-
TGTGCCAGCAGTTTTGCGGACAGGGATCGGGACTATGGCTACACCTTC
CASSFADRDRDYGYTF
>TRBV7-8|TRBJ1-1|-|-
TGTGCCAGCAGCTTAAACAGGGCGGTGACTGAAGCTTTCTTT
CASSLNRAVTEAFF
>TRBV6-5|TRBJ1-1|TRBD1|once
TGTGCCAGCAGTTACCCTGAACAGGGGGCTGAAGCTTTCTTT
CASSYPEQGAEAFF
>TRBV10-3|TRBJ1-2|TRBD1|-
TGTGCCATCAGTGAAGGAGGACAGGTGTGGGATGGCTACACCTTC
CAISEGGQVWDGYTF
>TRBV19|TRBJ1-5|-|-
TGTGCCAGTAGCGACAGGTATCAGCCCCAGCATTTT
CASSDRYQPQHF
>TRBV19|TRBJ2-3|TRBD2|-
TGTGCCAGTAGTATCTCTAGCGGGGGATCCACAGATACGCAGTATTTT
CASSISSGGSTDTQYF
>TRBV5-6|TRBJ1-1|TRBD1|-
TGTGCCAGCAGCTTGATACAGGGGATAGGGAACACTGAAGCTTTCTTT
CASSLIQGIGNTEAFF
>TRBV5-1|TRBJ2-1|TRBD2|-
TGCGCCAGCAGCCCGCTAGCGGGGGGGCCGAAGAATGAGCAGTTCTTC
CASSPLAGGPKNEQFF
>TRBV9|TRBJ2-2|-|-
TGTGCCAGCAGCGGAGGGGGATTGCGCACCGGGGAGCTGTTTTTT
CASSGGGLRTGELFF
>TRBV18|TRBJ1-1|-|-
TGTGCCAGCTCACCCCATGTCGTGAGGGACACTGAAGCTTTCTTT
CASSPHVVRDTEAFF
>TRBV28|TRBJ2-7|TRBD2|-
TGTGCCAGCAGGACCCGGGGGAGCGGGGGGGTCTACGAGCAGTACTTC
CASRTRGSGGVYEQYF
>TRBV4-1|TRBJ2-1|-|-
TGCGCCAGCAGCGAACCAGTCGGGTTCTCGGATTCCTACAATGAGCAGTTCTTC
CASSEPVGFSDSYNEQFF
>TRBV29-1|TRBJ1-2|TRBD1|-
TGCAGCGTTGGTCGGGACAGGCAAACTAACTATGGCTACACCTTC
CSVGRDRQTNYGYTF
>TRBV7-9|TRBJ1-2|-|-
TGTGCCAGCAGTCCCGCCCGAGGGAACAACTATGGCTACACCTTC
CASSPARGNNYGYTF
>TRBV7-8|TRBJ1-5|-|-
TGTGCCAGCAGCACAGGGTACAATCAGCCCCAGCATTTT
CASSTGYNQPQHF
>TRBV5-6|TRBJ1-4|-|once
TGTGCCAGCAGCTCAACCCGAGGGGAAAAACTGTTTTTT
CASSSTRGEKLFF
>TRBV6-5|TRBJ1-6|-|-
TGTGCCAGCAGTTACTCGAGGCAGGGGAATTCACCCCTCCACTTT
CASSYSRQGNSPLHF
>TRBV11-2|TRBJ1-2|-|-
TGTGCCAGCAGCTCAGGGGTCTATGGCTACACCTTC
CASSSGVYGYTF
>TRBV6-1|TRBJ1-3|-|-
TGTGCCAGCAGTGAATCCCAGGGTTCTGGAAACACCATATATTTT
CASSESQGSGNTIYF
>TRBV20-1|TRBJ1-2|-|-
TGCAGTGCTAGTAGGGGAGGAGATGGCTACACCTTC
CSASRGGDGYTF